The sequence of this T cell receptor beta chain was determined in a study of cytomegalovirus exposure and HLA in healthy donors. Study context: HLA-typed donors were the source of about 85 million unique TCRs, which an early data release held. Broader study findings: A highly shared variant cluster was judged a likely technical artifact. The listing of some 170 TCR beta chains classed them as cytomegalovirus-associated.

Note on this clone: Its specificity is unknown.

The PCR ran on 60 Vbeta and 13 Jbeta primers. TCRdb keeps only in-frame clones here, not all; method: immunoSEQ multiplex PCR. The sample lists about 150,000 clones; 77% were seen once. V dropped 2 bases and J dropped 2 bases, with 13 bases sitting between them. The CDR3 has 15 amino acids. The germline gives CDR1 GTSNPN, CDR2 SVGIG (reference sequence). V gene TRBV30 combines with J gene TRBJ2-4; D is unresolved. The material sequenced was PBMCs. The sequence was obtained from a woman in her 30s in good health and CMV-seropositive. CDR3 region: CAWSPAAVPKNIQYF. The DNA for the CDR3 is TGTGCCTGGAGTCCCGCGGCGGTTCCCAAAAACATTCAGTACTTC.